The 12 T cell receptor beta chains presented below share a single source sample, sequenced in a study of control samples from healthy donors and cancer patients (dated by TCRdb to 2018 to 2021). Libraries were built with the immunoSEQ multiplex PCR assay. TCRdb holds this immuneACCESS table with in-frame rearrangements only. Some clones are missing; in checked studies, unresolved V genes explain under half, and the rest has no known cause. A total of about 95,000 clones appear in this sample, about 85% of them only once. Of the sample, roughly 18% falls within the top ten clones. Specimen: blood. Source of these receptors: a man aged 25-45 years in good health.

This clone has only one observation. The chain uses TRBV7-9 and TRBJ1-2, with D possibly matching TRBD1 (6 bases). The V end was cut by 3 bases, the J end by 6 bases, with 14 bases between. There are 14 residues in the CDR3. Germline CDR1 SEHNR, CDR2 FQNEAQ (reference sequence). In DNA, the CDR3 is TGTGCCAGCAGCTTTGAGGGACAAGGAAATGGCTACACCTTC. Translation gives CASSFEGQGNGYTF.

This chain uses TRBV7-9 with TRBJ1-2; TRBD1 might be the D (5 bases). Looked up from germline, CDR1 is SEHNR and CDR2 is FQNEAQ (reference sequence). V dropped 2 bases and J dropped 5 bases, with 15 bases sitting between them. The CDR3 totals 15 residues. CDR3 loop: CASSLPQGSTYGYTF. CDR3 DNA sequence: TGTGCCAGCAGCTTACCTCAGGGATCTACGTATGGCTACACCTTC.

The CDR3 here is CASSFGPNGNTIYF. As DNA, the CDR3 is TGTGCCAGCAGCTTTGGACCGAATGGAAACACCATATATTTT. The genes are TRBV5-6 and TRBJ1-3; D is ambiguous. CDR3 length: 14 residues. V was pared by 2 bases and J by 3 bases, with 9 bases between. In germline, CDR1 is SGHDT, CDR2 YYEEEE.

The DNA of the CDR3 is TGTGCCAGCAGCCCCTCGACATATAGCACAGATACGCAGTATTTT. The encoded protein is CASSPSTYSTDTQYF. This chain links TRBV3-1 (or the pseudogene TRBV3-2) with TRBJ2-3; the D is unclear. The V and J ends lost 4 bases and 0 bases respectively, with 11 bases between them. This CDR3 comprises 15 residues. Germline CDR1 LGHDT, CDR2 YNNKEL (reference sequence).

This rearrangement joins TRBV19 to TRBJ2-3, with 7 bases fitting TRBD2. The CDR3 contains 14 residues. V was clipped by 5 bases and J by 1 base; unmatched bases: 3. CDR1 is LNHDA, CDR2 SQIVND, per germline (reference sequence). CDR3 coding DNA: TGTGCCAGTAGTGTCCGGGGGGGCACAGATACGCAGTATTTT. It encodes CASSVRGGTDTQYF.

The J gene is TRBJ2-2, the V gene TRBV10-3; D unresolved. Germline V CDR1 and CDR2: ENHRY, SYGVKD. CDR3 length equals 16 residues. Trimming shortened V by 0 bases and J by 3 bases, and 11 bases separated the two germline ends. CDR3 coding DNA: TGTGCCATCAGTGAGTCAAATCCCATGGACACCGGGGAGCTGTTTTTT. This gives the protein CAISESNPMDTGELFF.

This chain connects TRBV18 to TRBJ1-5; D not certain. CDR1 is KGHSH and CDR2 is LQKENI in the germline V gene. CDR3 size: 14 residues. The V end was cut by 2 bases, the J end by 4 bases, with 9 bases between. CDR3 amino acids: CASSPVKGNQPQHF. CDR3 nucleotides: TGTGCCAGCTCACCAGTGAAAGGGAATCAGCCCCAGCATTTT.

The J gene is TRBJ1-4, the V gene TRBV6-5; 7 bases are a match to TRBD1. Germline V gene lookup returns CDR1 MNHEY and CDR2 SVGAGI. The ends lost 6 bases at V and 8 bases at J; junction bases unmatched: 9. The length of the CDR3 is 14 residues. In nucleotides, the CDR3 is TGTGCCAGCAGCAACAGGGGAGGGGGAGAAAAACTGTTTTTT. Amino acid sequence: CASSNRGGGEKLFF.

This clone appeared a single time. This chain links TRBV21-1 with TRBJ1-1; TRBD1 is taken as the D call from the table, unchecked against the DNA. TRBV21-1 is flagged as a pseudogene. This CDR3 spans 17 amino acids. The CDR3 coding sequence is TGTGCCAGCACCAAAATCGGGACAGCCGTTTCCTACACTGAAGCTTTCTTT. Its protein product is CASTKIGTAVSYTEAFF.

The chain links TRBV6-5 to TRBJ2-3; D ambiguous. Germline V gene lookup returns CDR1 MNHEY and CDR2 SVGAGI. The CDR3 extends over 13 amino acids. The germline V and J ends were trimmed by 10 bases and 1 base, with 12 bases remaining between them. The CDR3 coding sequence is TGTGCCACCCTGTACAGCGGCACAGATACGCAGTATTTT. It encodes CATLYSGTDTQYF.

The J gene is TRBJ2-7, the V gene TRBV11-1; D may be TRBD1 or TRBD2 (5 bases each). The CDR3 runs to 14 residues. Trimming took off 3 bases at V and 3 bases at J, with 12 bases between the two ends. Germline V gene sequence: CDR1 SGHAT, CDR2 FQDESV (reference sequence). DNA of the CDR3: TGTGCCAGCAGCTTCGGGACGGCGGTCTACGAGCAGTACTTC. Its protein is CASSFGTAVYEQYF.

The chain is built from TRBV27 and TRBJ2-1; no clear D. Trimming shortened V by 8 bases and J by 2 bases, and 16 bases separated the two germline ends. Germline V lookup: CDR1 MNHEY, CDR2 SMNVEV (reference sequence). The CDR3 loop spans 15 amino acids. DNA of the CDR3: TGTGCCAGCGCGCCGAAAGCCCCTGCCTACAATGAGCAGTTCTTC. Translated, it gives CASAPKAPAYNEQFF.